The 32 T cell receptor beta chains presented below share a single source sample, sequenced in a study of OX40 agonist ivuxolimab in advanced cancers. Sequencing was performed with immunoSEQ multiplex PCR; in TCRdb, only in-frame clones are kept and a portion is missing. The sample consists of over 14,000 clones, more than 70% of them appearing once. Sequences were derived from CD4+ or CD8+ T cells sorted from blood, sampled in a trial of the OX40 agonist ivuxolimab. These receptor sequences come from an adult with an advanced solid tumor such as melanoma, head and neck, liver or kidney cancer.

This chain connects TRBV5-4 to TRBJ1-1; D unresolved. Between the trimmed V and J ends, which lost 0 bases and 7 bases, there was a span of 16 bases. The CDR3 has 15 amino acids. Germline assignment: CDR1 SGHNT and CDR2 YYREEE (reference sequence). CDR3 sequence reads: CASSLAGPGKNEAFF. CDR3 sequence (DNA): TGTGCCAGCAGCTTGGCCGGACCGGGGAAAAATGAAGCTTTCTTT.

This clone was recorded once. This chain connects TRBV4-2 to TRBJ1-4, with no clear D. Germline loops: CDR1 LGHNA, CDR2 YNFKEQ. The CDR3 is 14 amino acids. The ends were cut back, 3 bases at V and 8 bases at J, with 13 bases in the middle. The CDR3 bases are TGTGCCAGCAGCCATGGGCAGTCGGGGGAAAAACTGTTTTTT. Encoded protein: CASSHGQSGEKLFF.

The chain joins TRBV7-8 to TRBJ2-7, with D unresolved. The CDR3 is made up of 13 amino acids. Germline CDR1 reads SGHVS; CDR2 reads FQNEAQ. The V and J ends lost 4 bases and 6 bases respectively, with 13 bases between them. The CDR3 spells CASSSDIVREQYF. Written as DNA, the CDR3 is TGTGCCAGCAGCTCAGACATCGTTCGCGAGCAGTACTTC.

The chain carries TRBV5-1 and TRBJ1-1; possibly TRBD1 for D (5 bases). The CDR3 is 11 residues long. The ends were cut back, 7 bases at V and 5 bases at J, with 9 bases in the middle. Germline V gene lookup returns CDR1 SGHRS and CDR2 YFSETQ. CDR3 sequence: CASSDRTEAFF. For the CDR3, the DNA is TGCGCCAGCTCTGACAGAACTGAAGCTTTCTTT.

CDR3 sequence: CASSAGVYAYEQYF. CDR3 coding DNA: TGTGCCAGCAGCGCAGGGGTGTACGCCTACGAGCAGTACTTC. The chain recombines TRBV5-6 with TRBJ2-7; D is possibly TRBD1 (6 bases). Germline loops: CDR1 SGHDT, CDR2 YYEEEE. CDR3 length: 14 amino acids. The V and J ends lost 4 bases and 2 bases respectively, with 13 bases between them.

The chain couples TRBV19 to TRBJ2-6; TRBD1 matches at 8 bases. V was pared by 5 bases and J by 0 bases, with 9 bases of the junction left unmatched. CDR3 length: 18 residues. In germline, CDR1 is LNHDA, CDR2 SQIVND (reference sequence). The chain's CDR3 is CASSPGQGTYSGANVLTF. CDR3 coding DNA: TGTGCCAGTAGTCCAGGACAGGGAACCTACTCTGGGGCCAACGTCCTGACTTTC.

This sequence joins TRBV28 and TRBJ1-1, with D unclear. CDR3 length equals 12 residues. V was clipped by 3 bases and J by 0 bases, with 2 bases between them. Germline lookup yields CDR1 MDHEN and CDR2 SYDVKM. The CDR3 reads CASSFVNTEAFF. The CDR3 DNA is TGTGCCAGCAGTTTTGTGAACACTGAAGCTTTCTTT.

The rearrangement uses TRBV4-3 and TRBJ1-2, with D possibly matching TRBD1 (5 bases). V was cut by 0 bases and J by 6 bases, with 23 bases left in between. This CDR3 is built from 18 residues. Germline CDR1 LGHNA, CDR2 YSLEER. CDR3 residues: CASSQDLHNRQGGNGYTF. The CDR3 bases are TGCGCCAGCAGCCAAGATCTCCATAATCGCCAGGGAGGGAATGGCTACACCTTC.

This chain links TRBV7-2 with TRBJ2-7; possible D gene TRBD1, 5 bases. This CDR3 is built from 13 residues. The germline gives CDR1 SGHTA, CDR2 FQGNSA. V was shortened by 3 bases and J by 0 bases, with 6 bases between the two germline ends. CDR3: CASSFRDSYEQYF. The CDR3 region has the DNA TGTGCCAGCAGCTTCAGGGACTCCTACGAGCAGTACTTC.

The chain is built from TRBV10-3 and TRBJ2-7; 8 bases map to TRBD2. The V segment lost 7 bases and the J segment 0 bases; nucleotides outside the gene matches: 5. Germline-derived CDR1 and CDR2 are ENHRY and SYGVKD. This CDR3 contains 14 residues. The CDR3 DNA reads as TGTGCCATCAAGGTGGGGACTAGCTCCTACGAGCAGTACTTC. It yields the protein CAIKVGTSSYEQYF.

This chain connects TRBV6-5 to TRBJ2-3; possibly TRBD1 for D (5 bases). Trimming shortened V by 6 bases and J by 6 bases, and 7 bases separated the two germline ends. This CDR3 region has 11 residues. Germline V CDR1 and CDR2: MNHEY, SVGAGI. Here the CDR3 reads CASRGADTQYF. CDR3 in DNA: TGTGCCAGCAGAGGGGCGGATACGCAGTATTTT.

The chain links TRBV6-1 to TRBJ2-2; no reliable D call. CDR1 is MNHNS, CDR2 SASEGT, per germline. The CDR3 runs to 14 residues. Trimming pared 2 bases from V and 1 base from J, leaving 5 bases between. CDR3 region: CASSESENTGELFF. For the CDR3, the DNA is TGTGCCAGCAGTGAATCGGAGAACACCGGGGAGCTGTTTTTT.

This clone was found once. This chain joins TRBV28 and TRBJ1-1; D unclear. The CDR3 runs 14 residues. V lost 7 bases to trimming and J lost 11 bases, with 23 bases between them. CDR1 is MDHEN and CDR2 is SYDVKM in the germline V gene. The CDR3 DNA sequence: TGTGCCAGCACCGAAGGTGACGGCAGAACTCGGGCTTTCTTT. This encodes CASTEGDGRTRAFF.

This clone was seen once. The rearrangement links TRBV6-9 to TRBJ1-1, with D perhaps TRBD1 (6 bases). Germline values: CDR1 MNHGY, CDR2 SVAAGI. The CDR3 contains 13 residues. V was clipped by 5 bases and J by 7 bases, with 14 bases between them. The CDR3 reads CASSPTTGFEAFF. The CDR3 nucleotides are TGTGCCAGCAGTCCGACGACAGGATTTGAAGCTTTCTTT.

The J gene is TRBJ1-1, the V gene TRBV4-1; TRBD1 matches at 7 bases. This CDR3 is built from 14 residues. Trimming at V came to 5 bases and at J to 6 bases, leaving 9 bases not matched to a gene. CDR1 and CDR2 from the germline V gene are MGHRA and YSYEKL. Here the CDR3 DNA reads TGCGCCAGCAGCTTACGACAGGGTGGGGCTGAAGCTTTCTTT. Translation: CASSLRQGGAEAFF.

The chain joins TRBV9 to TRBJ2-5; TRBD2 might be the D (7 bases). There are 15 residues in the CDR3. V was pared by 3 bases and J by 1 base, with 13 bases between. Germline assignment: CDR1 SGDLS and CDR2 YYNGEE. This chain's CDR3 is CASSAEGGVQETQYF. The CDR3 DNA is TGTGCCAGCAGCGCCGAGGGGGGGGTCCAAGAGACCCAGTACTTC.

The chain employs TRBV7-9 and TRBJ2-4; 8 bases agree with TRBD2. V shed 4 bases and J 8 bases; nucleotides not matched to a gene: 7. The germline V gene encodes CDR1 SEHNR and CDR2 FQNEAQ (reference sequence). The CDR3 spans 14 residues. The CDR3 DNA follows: TGTGCCAGCAGCTCCATAGCGGGATGGGACATTCAGTACTTC. This gives the protein CASSSIAGWDIQYF. Full variable domain (rest looked up from reference TRBV7-9 and TRBJ2-4): DTGVSQNPRHKITKRGQNVTFRCDPISEHNRLYWYRQTLGQGPEFLTYFQNEAQLEKSRLLSDRFSAERPKGSFSTLEIQRTEQGDSAMYLCASSSIAGWDIQYFGAGTRLSVL.

The rearrangement joins TRBV11-2 to TRBJ2-1; 7 bases match TRBD2. Looked up from germline, CDR1 is SGHAT and CDR2 is FQNNGV. V lost 5 bases and J lost 8; bases outside the gene matches: 9. The CDR3 runs 14 residues. DNA for the CDR3: TGTGCCAGCAGCCCTACTGGCGGGAGAGATGAGCAGTTCTTC. It translates to CASSPTGGRDEQFF.

The chain combines TRBV10-3 with TRBJ2-1, with 15 bases matching TRBD2. Germline lookup yields CDR1 ENHRY and CDR2 SYGVKD. The CDR3 sequence is 18 residues long. With 6 bases clipped from V and 9 bases from J, the junction kept 15 bases outside the gene matches. CDR3 nucleotides: TGTGCCATCAGGACGGGAGGGGTTCCGGGACTAGCGGGAGGTGAGCAGTTCTTC. Residues: CAIRTGGVPGLAGGEQFF.

In this sample, this clone is medium-sized. This chain connects TRBV6-6 to TRBJ1-1; D is undetermined. Germline loops: CDR1 MNHNY, CDR2 SVGAGI (reference sequence). The CDR3 length is 13 residues. The ends were cut back, 5 bases at V and 1 base at J, with 8 bases in the middle. The CDR3, as DNA: TGTGCCAGCAGTCTCTCGCGGAACACTGAAGCTTTCTTT. It yields the protein CASSLSRNTEAFF.

V gene TRBV5-4 combines with J gene TRBJ2-7; 7 bases fit TRBD2. This CDR3 is 14 amino acids long. The germline V gene encodes CDR1 SGHNT and CDR2 YYREEE (reference sequence). V lost 4 bases and J lost 2; bases outside the gene matches: 6. CDR3 DNA: TGTGCCAGCAGCGGGAGCGGGGCCGCCTACGAGCAGTACTTC. Protein product: CASSGSGAAYEQYF.

This clone is classed as medium-sized. This chain joins TRBV19 and TRBJ1-5, with D maybe TRBD1 (6 bases). CDR3 length equals 16 residues. Germline CDR1 and CDR2: LNHDA and SQIVND (reference sequence). V was pared by 3 bases and J by 6 bases, with 18 bases between. DNA of the CDR3: TGTGCCAGTAGTATGGGACGCCTTAGGGGGGGTCAGCCCCAGCATTTT. It translates to CASSMGRLRGGQPQHF.

This clone was detected once. This sequence joins TRBV6-6 and TRBJ1-2; TRBD1 matches at 7 bases. Germline loops: CDR1 MNHNY, CDR2 SVGAGI (reference sequence). The CDR3 contains 15 residues. V trimming: 7 bases; J trimming: 2 bases; junction bases outside the gene matches: 10. The CDR3 nucleotides read TGTGCCAGCAATCACGCCTCGGGACAGAACTATGGCTACACCTTC. This encodes CASNHASGQNYGYTF.

There are a few counts of this clone. J is TRBJ2-4 and V is TRBV2, with a weak D call TRBD1 (7 bases). V gave up 8 bases and J gave up 7 bases, with 21 bases separating them. The CDR3 runs to 15 residues. The germline V gene has CDR1 SNHLY and CDR2 FYNNEI. In nucleotides, the CDR3 is TGTGCCAGCGGAGGGCCAAGGGCCAGGGGGAACATTCAGTACTTC. It yields the protein CASGGPRARGNIQYF. The full variable domain, in which reference TRBV2 and TRBJ2-4 provide the parts outside the CDR3, is EPEVTQTPSHQVTQMGQEVILRCVPISNHLYFYWYRQILGQKVEFLVSFYNNEISEKSEIFDDQFSVERPDGSNFTLKIRSTKLEDSAMYFCASGGPRARGNIQYFGAGTRLSVL.

In its sample, this clone was seen a few times. The chain uses TRBV9 and TRBJ2-7; 14 bases map to TRBD2. Trimming took 2 bases from V and 5 from J; bases not matched to a gene: 0. Germline lookup yields CDR1 SGDLS and CDR2 YYNGEE. The CDR3 covers 14 residues. CDR3: CASSVGLAGDEQYF. The CDR3 nucleotides read TGTGCCAGCAGCGTGGGACTAGCGGGAGACGAGCAGTACTTC.

The rearrangement links TRBV9 to TRBJ2-4; the match to TRBD1 covers 7 bases. This CDR3 region has 16 residues. Germline lookup yields CDR1 SGDLS and CDR2 YYNGEE. The trim removed 4 bases at V and 3 bases at J, leaving 10 bases unmatched. The DNA of the CDR3 is TGTGCCAGCAGCCCGCGGACAGGCGGTGGCAAAAACATTCAGTACTTC. This sequence encodes CASSPRTGGGKNIQYF.

The CDR3 sequence: CASSLTGGSTYEQYF. CDR3 coding DNA: TGTGCCAGCAGCTTAACGGGGGGGAGCACCTACGAGCAGTACTTC. V usage is TRBV7-8 and J usage is TRBJ2-7, with 8 positions matching TRBD2. The CDR3 covers 15 residues. V dropped 2 bases and J dropped 2; count of bases not matched to a gene: 5. Looked up from germline, CDR1 is SGHVS and CDR2 is FQNEAQ.

The genes are TRBV19 and TRBJ2-7; possible D gene TRBD2, 6 bases. Germline CDR1 is LNHDA and CDR2 is SQIVND (reference sequence). Trimming took off 3 bases at V and 6 bases at J, with 18 bases between the two ends. The length of the CDR3 is 15 residues. CDR3 in DNA: TGTGCCAGTAGTATCCCTAGAGCGGGCGTCGGCGAGCAGTACTTC. It codes for CASSIPRAGVGEQYF.

This chain uses TRBV2 with TRBJ1-3; no definite D call. V was cut by 1 base and J by 9 bases, with 4 bases left in between. The CDR3 extends over 11 amino acids. From germline, CDR1 is SNHLY and CDR2 FYNNEI. The DNA for the CDR3 is TGTGCCAGCAGTGAAGGTCGCACCATATATTTT. Protein product: CASSEGRTIYF.

The rearrangement uses TRBV11-2 and TRBJ2-7; 8 positions match TRBD1. The germline V gene encodes CDR1 SGHAT and CDR2 FQNNGV. The ends lost 5 bases at V and 3 bases at J; junction bases unmatched: 9. The CDR3 is made up of 15 amino acids. Here the CDR3 DNA reads TGTGCCAGCAGCCACCGGGACAGGCAAGTCTACGAGCAGTACTTC. Encoded protein: CASSHRDRQVYEQYF.

The chain joins TRBV6-7 to TRBJ2-6; D is unclear. TRBV6-7 is noted as an ORF with a role that remains uncertain. Trimming removed 3 bases from V and 8 bases from J, with 23 bases in between. The CDR3 covers 18 residues. The CDR3 DNA reads TGTGCCAGCAGTTATGACGTGCGTTTACAAAGTCGGACCAACGTCCTGACTTTC. Amino acids: CASSYDVRLQSRTNVLTF.

The rearrangement joins TRBV4-1 to TRBJ2-1; TRBD2 might be the D (5 bases). The CDR3 has 15 amino acids. Trimming stripped 0 bases from V and 7 bases from J, with 13 bases between. Germline V gene sequence: CDR1 MGHRA, CDR2 YSYEKL. In DNA form, the CDR3 reads TGCGCCAGCAGCCAAGAGGGCGGGTTGACAAATGAGCAGTTCTTC. This encodes CASSQEGGLTNEQFF.